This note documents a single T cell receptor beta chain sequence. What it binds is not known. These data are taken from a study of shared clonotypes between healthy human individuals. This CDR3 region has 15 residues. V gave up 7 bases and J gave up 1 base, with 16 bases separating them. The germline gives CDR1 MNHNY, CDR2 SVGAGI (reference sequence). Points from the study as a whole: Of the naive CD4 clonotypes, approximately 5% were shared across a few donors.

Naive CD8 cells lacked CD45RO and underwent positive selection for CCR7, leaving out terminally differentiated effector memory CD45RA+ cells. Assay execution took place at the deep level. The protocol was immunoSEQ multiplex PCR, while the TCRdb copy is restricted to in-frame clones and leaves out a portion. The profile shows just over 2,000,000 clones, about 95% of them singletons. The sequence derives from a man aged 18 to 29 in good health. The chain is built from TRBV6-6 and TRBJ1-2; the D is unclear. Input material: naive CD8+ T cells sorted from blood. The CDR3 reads CASTYSGEGNYGYTF. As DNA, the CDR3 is TGTGCCAGCACCTACAGCGGGGAGGGTAACTATGGCTACACCTTC.